This record looks at one TCR beta chain sequence and its context. This clone has just one count. Its binding antigen is unknown. No clone much larger than this one lies a single base away; base qualities are absent. The library was generated by the immunoSEQ multiplex PCR assay. For the multiplex PCR, a mixture combining 60 forward primers for TCR Vbeta segments and 13 reverse primers for TCR Jbeta segments was used. Amplification of the CDR3 region of rearranged TCR beta genes was performed with a multiplex PCR assay on genomic DNA. Amplified TCR beta libraries were sequenced as 87-base-pair reads on the Illumina HiSeq System. Per the original workflow: A later analysis tallied 75 million to 85 million unique TCR beta chains across the 666 repertoires, and approximately 12 million of those chains were shared by two or more donors. A nearest-neighbor algorithm error-corrected the raw reads and collapsed the reads into unique sequences, merging closely related sequences to remove PCR and sequencing errors. CDR3 sequences were aligned to IMGT reference sequences to assign V, D and J gene segments. For a sequence to be retained, a match of at least six nucleotides was required to both a V gene segment and a J gene segment. A rearrangement counted as productive if the CDR3 had no stop codons and remained in frame with V and J, and every other rearrangement counted as non-productive. Following IMGT convention, CDR3 was defined as the stretch from the second conserved V-encoded cysteine up to the conserved J-encoded phenylalanine. The earlier analysis of more than 450 of the donors excluded sequences that lacked an unambiguous match to a single V gene segment. In an earlier analysis of a few hundred of the donors, a V segment was called functional when productive rearrangements were above 56.7%, and segregating when the standard deviation between donors exceeded 5%. A statistical classification framework was built to diagnose cytomegalovirus status from the catalog of TCR beta chain sequences. V and J gene assignment, in a later analysis, came from comparing TCR nucleotide sequences with IMGT/GENE-DB human TR gene sequences. In a later analysis, CDR3 sequences and most-parsimonious VDJ recombination scenarios were assigned using the TCRdist pipeline. In a later analysis, each TCR beta chain was defined by its CDR3 amino acid sequence together with its V-gene family, and reads lacking a unique V-gene family were excluded. As a way to deal with suspected cross-contamination and a sequencing artifact, a later analysis dropped 640 or so nucleotide sequences that were highly shared and had low generation probability. In a later analysis, a clonal expansion index for each public chain was calculated from normalized within-repertoire ranks of inferred template counts. Generation probabilities in a later analysis came from a VDJ recombination model fitted to out-of-frame rearrangements, and those results were checked against IGoR. In a later analysis, hypergeometric tests were used to score TCR-TCR, TCR-HLA and TCR-CMV co-occurrence, with a repertoire-size bias correction applied to TCR pairs. A later analysis estimated false discovery rates by permuting HLA or CMV assignments 20 times. A later analysis grouped co-occurring TCRs with DBSCAN, adding TCRdist sequence similarity when clustering within HLA-allele-positive subsets. Co-occurrence clustering excluded repertoires with fewer than 30,000 or more than 120,000 public chains, plus five with anomalous nucleotide sharing. TCRdb carries this immuneACCESS record with in-frame sequences only. Its versions omit some clonotypes, under half of them owing to an unresolved V gene in the studies checked, with the rest unexplained. For V, J and clone size, that table is used; D and trimming come from the DNA. Within this sample are tens of thousands of clones, with 65% to 80% of them counted one time only. The ten top clones hold 9.5% to 15% of the sample.

In total, roughly 670 healthy bone marrow donors made up the cohort. At the time of sampling, every cohort member was nominally healthy, though immune exposures that went unrecorded were likely present. The donor tested CMV seronegative and was one of the 352 seronegative cohort members. Each donor provided a peripheral blood sample, and peripheral blood mononuclear cells were used for TCR beta sequencing. Genomic DNA extraction from the blood cell samples was performed with the Qiagen DNeasy Blood Extraction Kit. The data were taken from a study of cytomegalovirus exposure and HLA in healthy donors (dated by TCRdb to 2016 to 2017). Looking at the study overall: An earlier analysis of 587 of the donors reported 250 to 300 Gb of sequence data and around 100 million unique TCR beta sequences obtained from about 170 million T cells. A separate validation cohort of 100 to 150 different subjects was used in addition to the roughly 700-subject first cohort. The study was designed to test whether signatures of past pathogen exposure could be identified by cataloging public T cell receptors. The number of typed donors differed by locus: roughly 629-640 for A, B, C, DRB1 and DQB1; 522 for DQA1; over 600 for DPA1; and some 470 for DPB1. To predict cytomegalovirus infection status, the study brought together high-throughput TCR immunosequencing, statistical association of individual TCRs with disease status, and machine learning. The study used immunosequencing to profile the T cell repertoires of approximately 650 subjects and linked those repertoires to cytomegalovirus serostatus. Among the roughly 400 genotyped donors, about 83% belonged to the genetic ancestry cluster associated with self-reported Caucasian donors. Because of strong linkage in the cohort, five DR-DQ haplotypes were treated as single units for association and clustering. All discovery cohort repertoires had been generated using a single sequencing platform. Among roughly 400 genotyped donors of the cohort, an average of roughly 230,000 unique TCR beta nucleotide sequences was sequenced per donor, of which about 18% were non-productive. In a later analysis, previously published TCR beta repertoires from roughly 710 donors were re-analyzed and high-resolution HLA genotyping was added so that TCR occurrence patterns could be studied. To decide whether each TCR beta V gene segment behaved as functional or pseudogenic, an earlier analysis of over 500 of the donors relied on high-throughput TCR beta sequencing. The later analysis used no new phenotypic data to find candidate immune exposures, relying instead on TCR beta sequences and their occurrence across donors. Roughly 300 gigabases of sequencing data and 70 million to 85 million unique TCR sequences were included in an early release covering roughly 600 HLA-typed donors. A later genetic analysis took genome-wide SNP genotypes for 398 of the 666 donors and used that subset as a discovery cohort. HLA typing covered class I and class II loci at four-digit resolution. Alongside the repertoire data, information on donor age, sex, ethnicity and CMV serostatus was compiled. Overall study outcomes, separate from this receptor: An association between a missense DCLRE1C variant and V-gene and J-gene trimming of TCR beta chains was found in a later genetic analysis and replicated in an independent cohort. A cluster of highly shared sequence variants was judged likely to be a technical artifact of the sequencing pipeline. Assigning TCR associations to individual alleles was difficult when HLA alleles, especially DR and DQ, strongly co-occurred. Correlated functional status among segregating V segments might be attributable to linkage disequilibrium, but an unknown experimental factor could not be ruled out. A further reported finding was that TCR beta sequences accurately predicted the HLA-A and HLA-B alleles for most subjects in the first cohort. Broadly in line with IMGT annotations, most TCR beta V segments showed up in productive rearrangements about 87% or about 30% of the time in an earlier analysis of 587 of the donors. According to the authors, the approach could potentially be generalized to other disease states and immunological phenotypes. According to a later genetic analysis, donors in an Asian-associated ancestry cluster had fewer N-insertions in productive TCRs than the roughly 670-donor mean. In vitro tests confirmed that a few of the cytomegalovirus-associated TCR beta chains recognize cytomegalovirus antigens. Cytomegalovirus status was reported to be diagnosed by the classifier with high specificity and sensitivity in both the original and validation cohorts. A later analysis found that TCR association rates varied across HLA loci, with DRB1 alleles showing the most associated TCRs and HLA-C alleles the fewest. Most TCR sequences were seen in very few donors, while some public TCRs were found in many individuals. In a later analysis, HLA-associated TCR beta chains showed more clonal expansion and lower generation probabilities than non-associated chains that were equally common. Because HLA typing was unavailable for some donors at each locus, only the typed subset was used in association tests. The study gave a list of roughly 150 TCR beta chains associated with cytomegalovirus. Because counts were too low, roughly 17 rarely observed V segments, including chromosome 9 orphons, were left out of the earlier analysis of some 600 of the donors. The only immune exposure information available for the cohort was CMV serostatus. A later analysis found that most CMV-associated TCR beta chains appeared HLA-restricted, with HLA associations seemingly driven largely by CMV exposure. At a false discovery rate of 0.05, a later analysis linked some 18,000 TCR beta sequences to specific HLA alleles. Several of the top co-occurrence clusters appeared to be linked to parvovirus B19, influenza, CMV and Epstein-Barr virus, according to a later analysis. In this cohort, only TCR beta chains were sequenced, and detectable features were limited by the absence of alpha or paired-chain data. Roughly uniform sequencing depth across donors was assumed in presence/absence analyses, although this assumption may not hold.

Sequenced material: PBMCs. The source is a man between 70 and 80 years old in good health and CMV-seronegative.

The nucleotide sequence reads TGTGCCACCAGCAGAGGACAGGGTATCGCGTACGAGCAGTACTTC. Its product reads: CATSRGQGIAYEQYF. The chain joins TRBV15 to TRBJ2-7; 7 of the junction bases match TRBD1. CDR3 length: 15 amino acids, cysteine to phenylalanine. Solely the CDR3 DNA is kept, with 45 bases framed from the first base. Trimmed from V: 1 base; trimmed from J: 4 bases; junction bases lacking a gene match: 7. From the germline V gene (reference sequence), CDR1 is LNHNV and CDR2 is YYDKDF. The full variable domain, with segments outside the CDR3 supplied by the reference TRBV15 and TRBJ2-7 proteins, appears as DAMVIQNPRYQVTQFGKPVTLSCSQTLNHNVMYWYQQKSSQAPKLLFHYYDKDFNNEADTPDNFQSRRPNTSFCFLDIRSPGLGDTAMYLCATSRGQGIAYEQYFGPGTRLTVT.